One sample yielded the 10 T cell receptor beta chains listed below, sequenced in a study of blood T cell repertoires in COVID-19. Profiled with immunoSEQ multiplex PCR; TCRdb holds only in-frame clones, not every one. The table includes 140,000 or so clones, about four fifths detected once. The sequenced sample consisted of PBMCs or T cells enriched from blood (not recorded which). Receptor source: a woman under 30 who had been exposed to COVID-19.

V and J are TRBV27 and TRBJ2-3, with a weak D call TRBD2 (5 bases). This CDR3 comprises 20 residues. Germline V CDR1 and CDR2: MNHEY, SMNVEV (reference sequence). V gave up 0 bases and J gave up 1 base, with 23 bases separating them. The CDR3 protein is CASSLSASGGLMTGTDTQYF. CDR3 bases: TGTGCCAGCAGTTTATCCGCTTCTGGCGGACTGATGACCGGCACAGATACGCAGTATTTT.

This clone came up a few times. This rearrangement joins TRBV5-4 to TRBJ1-2; D possibly corresponds to TRBD1 (5 bases). CDR1 is SGHNT and CDR2 is YYREEE in the germline V gene (reference sequence). V gave up 0 bases and J gave up 8 bases, with 14 bases separating them. The CDR3 is made up of 14 amino acids. This chain's CDR3 is CASSLDQGVRGYTF. The CDR3 DNA follows: TGTGCCAGCAGCTTGGACCAGGGCGTTCGGGGCTACACCTTC. Full variable domain (missing parts from reference TRBV5-4 and TRBJ1-2): ETGVTQSPTHLIKTRGQQVTLRCSSQSGHNTVSWYQQALGQGPQFIFQYYREEENGRGNFPPRFSGLQFPNYSSELNVNALELDDSALYLCASSLDQGVRGYTFGSGTRLTVV.

The chain joins TRBV3-1 (or the pseudogene TRBV3-2) to TRBJ2-5, with D possibly being TRBD2 (7 bases). Germline lookup yields CDR1 LGHDT and CDR2 YNNKEL (reference sequence). The CDR3 is 18 amino acids. V was trimmed by 4 bases and J by 2 bases, leaving 23 bases between them. The CDR3, as DNA: TGTGCCAGCAGCCCCAGCCGGGGGAGGGGGGTTGAGCAAGAGACCCAGTACTTC. The encoded protein is CASSPSRGRGVEQETQYF.

The rearrangement joins TRBV6-5 to TRBJ1-5, with D maybe TRBD1 (6 bases). Trimming left V 5 bases short and J 3 bases short, with 11 bases between. Germline CDR1 reads MNHEY; CDR2 reads SVGAGI. The CDR3 spans 14 residues. The DNA for the CDR3 is TGTGCCAGCAGTCCCTCAGGGGTCAATCAGCCCCAGCATTTT. It is translated as CASSPSGVNQPQHF.

This clone has more than one count but fewer than ten. The rearrangement uses TRBV7-6 and TRBJ1-5; D may be TRBD1 (5 bases). V was clipped by 0 bases and J by 7 bases, with 19 bases between them. Germline CDR1 is SGHVS and CDR2 is FNYEAQ. The CDR3 contains 17 residues. In nucleotides, the CDR3 is TGTGCCAGCAGCTTAGCCCCCCGCGGGGGGAAGGGACAGCCCCAGCATTTT. This translates into CASSLAPRGGKGQPQHF.

This chain links TRBV27 with TRBJ2-2, with 7 bases identical to TRBD2. This CDR3 has 14 amino acids. Germline trimming cut 1 base from V and 9 bases from J; bases unmatched to any gene: 5. Germline V CDR1 and CDR2: MNHEY, SMNVEV (reference sequence). The CDR3 DNA is TGTGCCAGCAGTTTATGGGAGGGGTCCAGGGAGCTGTTTTTT. Its protein is CASSLWEGSRELFF.

The V call is TRBV11-2, the J call TRBJ1-1; D gene uncertain. V lost 0 bases and J 1 base, leaving 9 bases between the germline ends. The CDR3 covers 15 residues. Per the germline V gene, CDR1 is SGHAT and CDR2 is FQNNGV. The CDR3 DNA reads TGTGCCAGCAGCTTAGATCCCCTCCGGAACACTGAAGCTTTCTTT. It encodes CASSLDPLRNTEAFF.

This clone was counted between two and nine times. V gene TRBV11-2 combines with J gene TRBJ2-5; 12 bases map to TRBD1. The V gene's germline CDR1 is SGHAT and CDR2 FQNNGV. The CDR3 has 18 amino acids. The trim removed 1 base at V and 5 bases at J, leaving 11 bases unmatched. DNA of the CDR3: TGTGCCAGCAGCTTAGGCGGGACAGGGGGCTACGTGGTCGAGACCCAGTACTTC. It specifies CASSLGGTGGYVVETQYF.

The chain recombines TRBV27 with TRBJ1-5, with TRBD1 as a possible D gene (5 bases). Germline V gives CDR1 MNHEY, CDR2 SMNVEV (reference sequence). The V gene lost 3 bases and the J gene lost 5 bases, with 11 bases spanning the gap. The CDR3 consists of 14 residues. CDR3 protein: CASSFSGKYQPQHF. CDR3 bases: TGTGCCAGCAGTTTTTCAGGGAAATATCAGCCCCAGCATTTT.

This clone was detected a few times. This sequence joins TRBV7-9 and TRBJ1-2; D is perhaps TRBD1 (6 bases). V lost 5 bases to trimming and J lost 13 bases, with 23 bases between them. Germline values: CDR1 SEHNR, CDR2 FQNEAQ (reference sequence). This CDR3 spans 14 amino acids. As DNA, the CDR3 is TGTGCCAGCAGCGTACCGGGACACCGACTGGAGGCCACCTTC. Translated, it gives CASSVPGHRLEATF.